These T cell receptor beta chains were read from a single sample in a study of shared clonotypes between healthy human individuals. Repertoires were generated with immunoSEQ multiplex PCR, while TCRdb's copy carries only in-frame clones and drops some. This sample has about 990,000 clones; more than 75% occur once, and the top ten carry roughly 0.57%. Sequenced material: memory CD4+ T cells from PBMCs. These receptors all come from a man aged 18 to 30 in good health. Some clones in this sample may be carry-over from other donors' samples. Both conserved end residues are part of each CDR3. A D gene is named only where the DNA matches it firmly. Size is stated for part of the rows, as once, few or many counts, or as a class when the clone is expanded.

j_call clone_size d_call v_call cdr3_aa cdr3_nt
TRBJ1-2 - TRBD1 TRBV28 CASSSPGQGTYGYTF TGTGCCAGCAGTTCTCCGGGACAGGGGACCTATGGCTACACCTTC
TRBJ2-3 once - TRBV4-2 CASSRPTASGTDTQYF TGTGCCAGCAGCCGTCCCACAGCTAGCGGCACAGATACGCAGTATTTT
TRBJ2-3 - TRBD2 TRBV29-1 CSVGGASGSTDTQYF TGCAGCGTTGGGGGGGCTAGCGGGAGCACAGATACGCAGTATTTT
TRBJ2-5 - - TRBV5-1 CAPRASQETQYF TGCGCGCCCAGGGCTAGTCAAGAGACCCAGTACTTC
TRBJ2-7 - - TRBV18 CASSLSGTKVYEQYF TGTGCCAGCTCACTGTCCGGGACAAAGGTATACGAGCAGTACTTC
TRBJ2-1 - - TRBV7-7 CASSLVGAEYNEQFF TGTGCCAGCAGCTTAGTCGGGGCGGAGTACAATGAGCAGTTCTTC
TRBJ2-7 - TRBD1 TRBV6-1 CASSEGWTGDYEQYF TGTGCCAGCAGTGAAGGGTGGACAGGGGACTACGAGCAGTACTTC
TRBJ1-5 - - TRBV18 CASSPGVSNQPQHF TGTGCCAGCTCACCTGGAGTTAGCAATCAGCCCCAGCATTTT
TRBJ2-2 - - TRBV27 CASSPVLRKNTGELFF TGTGCCAGCAGTCCCGTCCTTAGGAAGAACACCGGGGAGCTGTTTTTT
TRBJ2-2 - - TRBV9 CASSVSRGRSGELFF TGTGCCAGCAGCGTATCCCGGGGGCGTAGCGGGGAGCTGTTTTTT
TRBJ1-5 few TRBD1 TRBV7-6 CASSSGTGNQPQHF TGTGCCAGCAGTTCCGGGACAGGGAATCAGCCCCAGCATTTT
TRBJ2-4 once - TRBV19 CASPGIIQYF TGTGCCTCTCCAGGGATCATTCAGTACTTC
TRBJ1-3 - - TRBV19 CASSKESYSGNTIYF TGTGCCAGTAGTAAAGAGAGTTACTCTGGAAACACCATATATTTT
TRBJ2-2 - - TRBV10-3 CAITPGGAGITGELFF TGTGCCATCACCCCGGGTGGAGCGGGTATAACCGGGGAGCTGTTTTTT
TRBJ1-1 few - TRBV7-9 CASSYGTEAFF TGTGCCAGCAGCTATGGCACTGAAGCTTTCTTT
TRBJ1-3 - - TRBV5-1 CASSLAQTGNTIYF TGCGCCAGCAGCTTGGCGCAGACTGGAAACACCATATATTTT
TRBJ1-1 - TRBD1 TRBV4-3 CASSQPPRGEAFF TGCGCCAGCAGCCAACCGCCCAGGGGGGAAGCTTTCTTT
TRBJ2-7 many - TRBV2 CATNTGSYEQYF TGTGCCACGAATACAGGGAGCTACGAGCAGTACTTC
TRBJ1-2 - - TRBV9 CASSVERGNYGYTF TGTGCCAGCAGCGTAGAGCGGGGGAACTATGGCTACACCTTC
TRBJ1-2 - - TRBV29-1 CSVEIGGVDGYTF TGCAGCGTTGAAATCGGCGGGGTGGATGGCTACACCTTC
TRBJ2-6 - - TRBV11-2 CASSLHGINVLTF TGTGCCAGCAGCTTACACGGGATCAACGTCCTGACTTTC
TRBJ1-2 - - TRBV9 CASSAANRDYGYTF TGTGCCAGCAGCGCCGCGAACAGAGATTATGGCTACACCTTC
TRBJ1-4 few TRBD1 TRBV5-5 CASSSGQTNEKLFF TGTGCCAGCAGTTCGGGACAGACTAATGAAAAACTGTTTTTT
TRBJ1-2 few - TRBV25-1 CASSVHGNYGYTF TGTGCCAGCAGTGTACACGGAAACTATGGCTACACCTTC
TRBJ1-1 once - TRBV28 CASRDGDLVNTEAFF TGTGCCAGCAGGGACGGCGACCTTGTGAACACTGAAGCTTTCTTT
TRBJ2-6 - - TRBV28 CASTKSPSGANVLTF TGTGCCAGCACAAAGAGCCCCTCTGGGGCCAACGTCCTGACTTTC
TRBJ2-1 - - TRBV7-3 CASSIAPSSYNEQFF TGTGCCAGCAGCATAGCGCCAAGCTCCTACAATGAGCAGTTCTTC
TRBJ1-1 - - TRBV2 CASRTRHQFTEAFF TGTGCCAGCAGAACGAGACACCAGTTCACTGAAGCTTTCTTT